These T cell receptor beta chains were read from a single sample in a study of blood T cell repertoires in COVID-19. The repertoire was sequenced with immunoSEQ multiplex PCR; TCRdb's copy has only in-frame clones and lacks some. The sample includes some 160,000 clones, about 85% of them seen just once. The sequenced material came from PBMCs or T cells enriched from blood (not recorded which). The receptors derive from a woman aged 40 to 50 who had recovered from COVID-19. Each CDR3 is given with its conserved first and last residue. D genes are given only for firm matches. For some rows the clone size is stated as once, few or many, or as a class when expanded; others skip it.

NA	NA	TRBJ1-1	TRBV2	CASSEGGGRVGAEAFF	TGTGCCAGCAGTGAAGGCGGTGGACGAGTAGGGGCTGAAGCTTTCTTT
NA	NA	TRBJ2-3	TRBV5-4	CASSLGTATDTQYF	TGTGCCAGCAGCTTGGGGACAGCGACAGATACGCAGTATTTT
TRBD2	NA	TRBJ2-1	TRBV19	CASSLLTSGYEQFF	TGTGCCAGTAGCCTCCTGACTAGCGGCTATGAGCAGTTCTTC
NA	NA	TRBJ1-6	TRBV3-1/TRBV3-2	CASSQEGGYNSPLHF	TGTGCCAGCAGCCAAGAGGGGGGTTATAATTCACCCCTCCACTTT
TRBD1	NA	TRBJ2-7	TRBV6-5	CAVKDRNYEQYF	TGTGCCGTGAAGGACAGGAACTACGAGCAGTACTTC
NA	NA	TRBJ1-1	TRBV27	CASSSRTAMNTEAFF	TGTGCCAGCAGTTCCCGGACAGCCATGAACACTGAAGCTTTCTTT
NA	NA	TRBJ2-3	TRBV5-4	CASSSSLATDTQYF	TGTGCCAGCAGCTCCTCGCTAGCGACAGATACGCAGTATTTT
NA	many	TRBJ2-7	TRBV11-2	CASRSSSGAYEQYF	TGTGCCAGCAGGTCCTCCAGTGGAGCCTACGAGCAGTACTTC
TRBD1	NA	TRBJ1-1	TRBV15	CATSSYRTGTEAFF	TGTGCCACCAGCAGTTACCGGACAGGGACTGAAGCTTTCTTT
NA	NA	TRBJ1-2	TRBV2	CASSEGGGQRGYTF	TGTGCCAGCAGTGAAGGTGGGGGCCAGCGTGGCTACACCTTC
TRBD1	NA	TRBJ1-1	TRBV4-2	CASSLRDSGPEAFF	TGTGCCAGCAGCCTCCGGGACAGCGGACCAGAAGCTTTCTTT
TRBD2	NA	TRBJ2-1	TRBV10-3	CAISPSSGYYNEQFF	TGTGCCATCAGCCCTTCTAGCGGCTACTACAATGAGCAGTTCTTC
TRBD1	NA	TRBJ1-3	TRBV28	CASSSEGASGNTIYF	TGTGCCAGCAGTTCCGAGGGGGCCTCTGGAAACACCATATATTTT
TRBD2	NA	TRBJ2-5	TRBV10-2	CASGGVQETQYF	TGCGCCAGCGGGGGGGTCCAAGAGACCCAGTACTTC
TRBD1	NA	TRBJ1-2	TRBV12-3/TRBV12-4	CASSLQGAIGYTF	TGTGCCAGCAGTTTACAGGGGGCGATTGGCTACACCTTC
NA	NA	TRBJ1-1	TRBV5-1	CASSLAAVSTEAFF	TGCGCCAGCAGCTTGGCTGCGGTATCCACTGAAGCTTTCTTT
NA	NA	TRBJ1-5	TRBV12-5	CASGPDRFQPQHF	TGTGCTAGTGGTCCTGACAGATTTCAGCCCCAGCATTTT
TRBD1	NA	TRBJ2-5	TRBV25-1	CASSVDRERETQYF	TGTGCCAGCAGTGTCGACAGGGAGCGGGAGACCCAGTACTTC
NA	NA	TRBJ1-2	TRBV5-4	CASSLANQGGGYTF	TGTGCCAGCAGCTTGGCGAACCAGGGAGGGGGCTACACCTTC
NA	many	TRBJ1-1	TRBV27	CASRPSTPNTEAFF	TGTGCCAGCAGACCTAGCACACCGAACACTGAAGCTTTCTTT
NA	NA	TRBJ1-1	TRBV27	CASSILGGDTEAFF	TGTGCCAGCAGCATTTTGGGAGGGGACACTGAAGCTTTCTTT
NA	once	TRBJ1-1	TRBV4-1	CASRNLVRRNTEAFF	TGCGCCAGCAGAAACCTGGTGAGGAGGAACACTGAAGCTTTCTTT
TRBD1	NA	TRBJ1-1	TRBV20-1	CSASQQGTEAFF	TGCAGTGCTAGTCAACAGGGGACTGAAGCTTTCTTT
TRBD2	few	TRBJ2-5	TRBV2	CATSGRLAEMNFETQYF	TGTGCCACGTCAGGAAGACTAGCGGAGATGAACTTTGAGACCCAGTACTTC
NA	NA	TRBJ1-1	TRBV4-1	CASSQDLGNQNTEAFF	TGCGCCAGCAGCCAAGATCTGGGCAATCAGAACACTGAAGCTTTCTTT
NA	NA	TRBJ1-2	TRBV25-1	CASSELGDYYGYTF	TGTGCCAGCAGTGAATTGGGAGATTACTATGGCTACACCTTC
TRBD2	once	TRBJ2-6	TRBV27	CASSLQSAGGLLGSSGANVLTF	TGTGCCAGCAGTTTACAATCAGCGGGAGGCCTACTCGGAAGCTCTGGGGCCAACGTCCTGACTTTC
NA	NA	TRBJ1-1	TRBV9	CASSVSGLKNTEAFF	TGTGCCAGCAGCGTAAGCGGGCTGAAGAACACTGAAGCTTTCTTT
TRBD2	NA	TRBJ2-1	TRBV28	CASSRLALNEQFF	TGTGCCAGCAGTCGACTAGCATTAAATGAGCAGTTCTTC
TRBD2	NA	TRBJ2-5	TRBV5-1	CASRARRASGGSQETQYF	TGCGCCAGCAGGGCTCGCAGGGCGAGCGGGGGGTCTCAAGAGACCCAGTACTTC
TRBD1	NA	TRBJ2-7	TRBV5-5	CASSLAGTGTEQYF	TGTGCCAGCAGCTTGGCCGGGACAGGGACCGAGCAGTACTTC
NA	once	TRBJ2-2	TRBV29-1	CSVGQSSNTGELFF	TGCAGCGTCGGACAGTCATCGAACACCGGGGAGCTGTTTTTT
NA	NA	TRBJ1-2	TRBV30	CAWTFRRRGSNYGYTF	TGTGCCTGGACTTTTAGGAGGAGAGGGTCTAACTATGGCTACACCTTC
NA	NA	TRBJ2-7	TRBV4-1	CASSQDNLGRSYEQYF	TGCGCCAGCAGCCAAGATAATCTAGGTAGATCCTACGAGCAGTACTTC
NA	NA	TRBJ1-6	TRBV2	CASSGQGWSPLHF	TGTGCCAGCAGTGGGCAGGGCTGGTCACCCCTCCACTTT
TRBD2	many	TRBJ2-2	TRBV6-4	CASKELADNTGELFF	TGTGCCAGCAAGGAACTAGCGGACAACACCGGGGAGCTGTTTTTT
TRBD1	NA	TRBJ1-3	TRBV13	CASSWGQGAGNTIYF	TGTGCCAGCAGCTGGGGACAGGGGGCCGGAAACACCATATATTTT
TRBD1	NA	TRBJ2-1	TRBV7-9	CASSLSRGLDEQFF	TGTGCCAGCAGCCTATCTAGGGGGCTAGATGAGCAGTTCTTC
NA	NA	TRBJ2-1	TRBV5-1	CASRLGLDNEQFF	TGCGCCAGCAGGTTGGGGCTTGACAATGAGCAGTTCTTC
NA	NA	TRBJ1-1	TRBV19	CASTPVSAERIEAFF	TGTGCCAGTACCCCCGTATCTGCGGAGAGGATTGAAGCTTTCTTT
TRBD1	NA	TRBJ2-2	TRBV29-1	CSVTWTGLPGELFF	TGCAGCGTTACCTGGACAGGGTTACCCGGGGAGCTGTTTTTT
NA	NA	TRBJ1-1	TRBV11-2	CASVLGGTEAFF	TGTGCCAGCGTACTTGGGGGGACTGAAGCTTTCTTT